This entry concerns a single T cell receptor beta chain. Its antigen is undetermined. TCRdb reprocessed the PCR reads via MiXCR and lists one record per CDR3 protein. The profile shows 12,000 to 15,000 distinct CDR3 sequences, 65% to 70% of them singletons. This specimen belongs to a study of vaccination and CD4 T cells after COVID-19. Study at large: Convalescent cases comprised under ten mild and one severe, all SARS-CoV-2 positive by nasal swab PCR. It was a median roughly 100 days after diagnosis, with a range of 35 to 161, that post-COVID samples were drawn. Study results and limitations: Convalescent patients had 304 of 307 vaccine-specific clones showing spike mono-reactivity. This study had few convalescent patients and no early post-infection samples.

Germline V gene data show CDR1 as SGHTA and CDR2 as FQGNSA. Deletions cut 1 base from V and 6 bases from J, with 14 bases between. The CDR3 is 15 amino acids. This chain joins TRBV7-2 and TRBJ2-3; possibly TRBD2 for D (6 bases). The receptor was derived from a human donor who had recovered from COVID-19. The specimen was CD4+ T cells from blood, collected after SARS-CoV-2 vaccination. CDR3 sequence (DNA): TGTGCCAGCAGCTTAGTTCTGGGGGGAAGTGATACGCAGTATTTT. Translating gives CASSLVLGGSDTQYF.